This T cell receptor (beta chain) emerged from a study of T cell repertoires in cytomegalovirus infection. CDR1 is SEHNR, CDR2 FQNEAQ, per germline (reference sequence). The V and J ends lost 1 base and 5 bases respectively, with 14 bases between them. This CDR3 has 15 residues. TCRdb independently ran MiXCR on the reads; one entry per CDR3 protein. The sample has about 490,000 distinct CDR3 sequences; roughly 29% are singletons. This clonotype was detected many times. This receptor was identified in a human donor in good health (CMV status not recorded). Some clones in this sample may be carry-over from other donors' samples. The chain is built from TRBV7-9 and TRBJ2-5; maybe TRBD2 (5 bases). The sample taken for sequencing was PBMCs. In DNA, the CDR3 is TGTGCCAGCAGCTTAGTCGACTTAGCGAGGGAGACCCAGTACTTC. Amino acid sequence: CASSLVDLARETQYF.